Listed below are T cell receptor beta chains from one sample, sequenced in a study of blood T cell repertoires in COVID-19. Clones were sequenced by immunoSEQ multiplex PCR, and TCRdb holds only the in-frame ones, with some missing. The table shows roughly 500,000 clones, with more than 75% occurring only once. Input material: PBMCs or T cells enriched from blood (not recorded which). The receptors stem from a woman between 40 and 50 years old who had recovered from COVID-19. Both conserved end residues are part of each CDR3. D genes are given only for firm matches. Clone size is not always given. Where it is, it says once, few, many or a class for expanded clones.

D: TRBD2; J: TRBJ2-3; V: TRBV6-5; size: -; CDR3: CASSRLAGAPDTQYF; DNA: TGTGCCAGCAGTCGACTAGCGGGAGCTCCAGATACGCAGTATTTT
D: -; J: TRBJ1-1; V: TRBV11-3; size: few; CDR3: CASSSNTEAFF; DNA: TGTGCCAGCAGCTCTAACACTGAAGCTTTCTTT
D: -; J: TRBJ2-5; V: TRBV20-1; size: few; CDR3: CSATLKETQYF; DNA: TGCAGTGCTACCTTAAAAGAGACCCAGTACTTC
D: -; J: TRBJ2-2; V: TRBV18; size: -; CDR3: CASSLTRDTGELFF; DNA: TGTGCCAGCTCACTAACCAGGGACACCGGGGAGCTGTTTTTT
D: -; J: TRBJ1-1; V: TRBV12-5; size: -; CDR3: CASGFAENTEAFF; DNA: TGTGCTAGTGGTTTTGCGGAGAACACTGAAGCTTTCTTT
D: TRBD1; J: TRBJ2-2; V: TRBV5-1; size: -; CDR3: CASSFPPDRRTGELFF; DNA: TGCGCCAGCAGCTTCCCCCCGGACAGGCGCACCGGGGAGCTGTTTTTT
D: TRBD2; J: TRBJ2-4; V: TRBV7-2; size: -; CDR3: CASSLSGLAGTGQYF; DNA: TGTGCCAGCAGCTTATCGGGACTAGCGGGGACGGGTCAGTACTTC
D: -; J: TRBJ1-6; V: TRBV19; size: -; CDR3: CASSITEPSNSPLHF; DNA: TGTGCCAGTAGTATTACCGAGCCATCCAATTCACCCCTCCACTTT
D: TRBD1; J: TRBJ1-2; V: TRBV14; size: -; CDR3: CASSLRTGTGNYGYTF; DNA: TGTGCCAGCAGCCTTAGAACCGGGACAGGGAACTATGGCTACACCTTC
D: TRBD1; J: TRBJ1-5; V: TRBV4-1; size: -; CDR3: CASSREYRGIGQPQHF; DNA: TGCGCCAGCAGCCGCGAATACAGGGGAATTGGTCAGCCCCAGCATTTT
D: TRBD1; J: TRBJ1-3; V: TRBV5-1; size: -; CDR3: CASSWDSNSGNTIYF; DNA: TGCGCCAGCAGCTGGGACAGTAATTCTGGAAACACCATATATTTT
D: -; J: TRBJ1-5; V: TRBV12-3/TRBV12-4; size: once; CDR3: CATRGGGQPQHF; DNA: TGTGCTACCAGGGGCGGGGGTCAGCCCCAGCATTTT
D: TRBD1; J: TRBJ1-5; V: TRBV4-3; size: -; CDR3: CASSQGTGMNQPQHF; DNA: TGCGCCAGCAGCCAAGGGACAGGGATGAATCAGCCCCAGCATTTT
D: TRBD1; J: TRBJ2-1; V: TRBV5-4; size: -; CDR3: CASSLVTGYNEQFF; DNA: TGTGCCAGCAGCTTGGTGACAGGGTACAATGAGCAGTTCTTC
D: -; J: TRBJ2-1; V: TRBV4-2; size: -; CDR3: CASSQVTSSYNEQFF; DNA: TGTGCCAGCAGCCAAGTAACGAGCTCCTACAATGAGCAGTTCTTC
D: -; J: TRBJ1-1; V: TRBV7-2; size: -; CDR3: CASSLRPRKTEAFF; DNA: TGTGCCAGCAGCTTAAGGCCTAGAAAGACTGAAGCTTTCTTT
D: -; J: TRBJ2-7; V: TRBV2; size: -; CDR3: CASSQTSSSYEQYF; DNA: TGTGCCAGCAGCCAGACTTCCAGCTCCTACGAGCAGTACTTC
D: -; J: TRBJ2-2; V: TRBV14; size: -; CDR3: CASSLTTGLNTGELFF; DNA: TGTGCCAGCAGTCTCACGACAGGTTTGAACACCGGGGAGCTGTTTTTT
D: TRBD1; J: TRBJ1-2; V: TRBV7-2; size: -; CDR3: CASSFGQGLHGYTF; DNA: TGTGCCAGCAGCTTCGGACAGGGGCTCCATGGCTACACCTTC
D: -; J: TRBJ1-3; V: TRBV5-1; size: -; CDR3: CASSLDSTGNTIYF; DNA: TGCGCCAGCAGCTTGGACAGTACTGGAAACACCATATATTTT
D: -; J: TRBJ1-4; V: TRBV30; size: -; CDR3: CAWSVSGFAAGRF; DNA: TGTGCCTGGAGTGTAAGTGGATTCGCGGCAGGGCGGTTT
D: -; J: TRBJ2-1; V: TRBV4-1; size: few; CDR3: CASSALLWNEQFF; DNA: TGCGCCAGCAGCGCACTTTTGTGGAATGAGCAGTTCTTC
D: -; J: TRBJ1-3; V: TRBV18; size: -; CDR3: CASSLDSDSGNTIYF; DNA: TGTGCCAGCTCCCTGGACAGCGATTCTGGAAACACCATATATTTT